The 21 T cell receptor beta chains below were found in one sample sequenced in a study of T cell repertoires and Cas9 in healthy adults. TCRdb keeps only in-frame clones here, not all; method: immunoSEQ multiplex PCR. The sample consists of about 15,000 clones, around 90% of them appearing once. Sequenced input: Tregs (CD4+, CD25+, CD127-, CD137-, CD154-) from PBMCs; culture status not recorded. The receptor set was obtained from a human donor in good health.

This clone appeared a single time. J is TRBJ1-1 and V is TRBV5-1; no reliable D call. Germline V gene data show CDR1 as SGHRS and CDR2 as YFSETQ. V was cut by 4 bases and J by 3 bases, with 13 bases left in between. The CDR3 consists of 14 residues. CDR3 residues: CASSTNREYTEAFF. DNA for the CDR3: TGCGCCAGCAGCACCAACCGGGAGTACACTGAAGCTTTCTTT.

The chain couples TRBV29-1 to TRBJ2-7; no reliable D call. The germline gives CDR1 SQVTM, CDR2 ANQGSEA. This CDR3 region has 18 residues. Deletions cut 3 bases from V and 3 bases from J, with 27 bases between. CDR3 sequence (DNA): TGCAGCGTTGACCCTATTTGCTTTCGAAATCCCTGTAACTACGAGCAGTACTTC. This encodes CSVDPICFRNPCNYEQYF.

This chain uses TRBV19 with TRBJ2-1; 7 positions agree with TRBD2. Germline trimming cut 7 bases from V and 8 bases from J; bases unmatched to any gene: 11. Germline V gives CDR1 LNHDA, CDR2 SQIVND (reference sequence). CDR3 size: 14 residues. The CDR3 sequence is CASTLAARDYEQFF. Written as DNA, the CDR3 is TGTGCCAGTACCCTAGCGGCGAGGGATTATGAGCAGTTCTTC.

This clone was seen a few times. The chain couples TRBV5-6 to TRBJ2-1, with D uncertain. The germline CDR1 and CDR2 sequences are SGHDT and YYEEEE. The CDR3 runs 11 residues. V lost 3 bases and J 4 bases, leaving 2 bases between the germline ends. CDR3 sequence (DNA): TGTGCCAGCAGCTCGTACAATGAGCAGTTCTTC. Translation: CASSSYNEQFF. The full variable domain, completed using reference TRBV5-6 and TRBJ2-1, is DAGVTQSPTHLIKTRGQQVTLRCSPKSGHDTVSWYQQALGQGPQFIFQYYEEEERQRGNFPDRFSGHQFPNYSSELNVNALLLGDSALYLCASSSYNEQFFGPGTRLTVL.

The gene calls are TRBV9 and TRBJ2-1; D remains unclear. The CDR3 has 15 residues. The germline V and J ends were trimmed by 0 bases and 1 base, with 8 bases remaining between them. The V gene's germline CDR1 is SGDLS and CDR2 YYNGEE. CDR3 residues: CASSVDLISYNEQFF. The CDR3 DNA reads TGTGCCAGCAGCGTAGATCTCATTTCCTACAATGAGCAGTTCTTC.

The chain combines TRBV11-2 with TRBJ1-1, with TRBD1 matching 7 bases. J lost 5 bases, V lost 3 bases, and 12 bases had no gene match. The CDR3 runs to 16 residues. Germline CDR1 is SGHAT and CDR2 is FQNNGV. For the CDR3, the DNA is TGTGCCAGCAGCTTTAACTACAGGGGAGTTGGAACTGAAGCTTTCTTT. Translation: CASSFNYRGVGTEAFF.

This clone has only one observation. The chain recombines TRBV4-2 with TRBJ1-5; D gene unclear. The V end lost 8 bases, the J end lost 5 bases, and 19 bases lay between the germline ends. The CDR3 has 15 residues. The germline CDR1 and CDR2 sequences are LGHNA and YNFKEQ. In nucleotides, the CDR3 is TGTGCCAGCGCCAGAGTGGGTTACAGTGATCAGCCCCAGCATTTT. As protein: CASARVGYSDQPQHF.

This sequence joins TRBV10-2 and TRBJ2-1; TRBD1 matches at 7 bases. The CDR3 runs to 15 residues. The ends lost 10 bases at V and 8 bases at J; junction bases unmatched: 17. The germline gives CDR1 WSHSY, CDR2 SAAADI. The CDR3 here is CATQDRAGPFDEQFF. CDR3 coding DNA: TGCGCCACCCAAGACAGGGCTGGGCCTTTCGATGAGCAGTTCTTC.

This sequence joins TRBV9 and TRBJ2-6; 12 bases are shared with TRBD1. This CDR3 is 23 amino acids long. V was clipped by 5 bases and J by 2 bases; unmatched bases: 23. The germline CDR1 and CDR2 sequences are SGDLS and YYNGEE. This CDR3 reads CASSAGHVRGQGAERAGANVLTF. CDR3 DNA: TGTGCCAGCAGTGCGGGACACGTTCGGGGACAGGGGGCGGAAAGGGCTGGGGCCAACGTCCTGACTTTC.

This chain connects TRBV6-1 to TRBJ2-7; D perhaps matches TRBD1 (6 bases). Trimming cost V 7 bases and J 3 bases, with 16 bases left between them. The CDR3 contains 14 residues. CDR1 and CDR2 (germline): MNHNS, SASEGT. CDR3 bases: TGTGCCAGCAAGAGGGACACCGATGGCTACGAGCAGTACTTC. Translation: CASKRDTDGYEQYF.

J is TRBJ1-1 and V is TRBV29-1; unclear D gene. The V end was cut by 1 base, the J end by 1 base, with 19 bases between. Germline assignment: CDR1 SQVTM and CDR2 ANQGSEA. This CDR3 has 17 amino acids. CDR3 residues: CSVEARVEAEKNTEAFF. The CDR3 DNA reads as TGCAGCGTTGAAGCAAGGGTGGAGGCAGAGAAGAACACTGAAGCTTTCTTT. Using reference TRBV29-1 and TRBJ1-1 for the parts outside the CDR3, the full variable domain is SAVISQKPSRDICQRGTSLTIQCQVDSQVTMMFWYRQQPGQSLTLIATANQGSEATYESGFVIDKFPISRPNLTFSTLTVSNMSPEDSSIYLCSVEARVEAEKNTEAFFGQGTRLTVV.

The chain has TRBV18 and TRBJ2-6, with D perhaps matching TRBD2 (5 bases). Germline V gives CDR1 KGHSH, CDR2 LQKENI. The CDR3 covers 16 residues. V lost 3 bases to trimming and J lost 0 bases, with 9 bases between them. The CDR3 nucleotides are TGTGCCAGCTCACCCCTCCGGGGCTCTGGGGCCAACGTCCTGACTTTC. Translated: CASSPLRGSGANVLTF.

The chain has TRBV2 and TRBJ1-6; 8 nucleotides match TRBD1. Per germline, CDR1 SNHLY and CDR2 FYNNEI. With V trimmed by 6 bases and J by 0 bases, 4 bases remained unmatched. This CDR3 contains 16 residues. The chain's CDR3 is CASRADRASYNSPLHF. CDR3 bases: TGTGCCAGCAGAGCGGACAGGGCCTCCTATAATTCACCCCTCCACTTT.

The V call is TRBV15, the J call TRBJ2-5; possibly TRBD1 for D (5 bases). The CDR3 is made up of 15 amino acids. The germline gives CDR1 LNHNV, CDR2 YYDKDF (reference sequence). V lost 0 bases, J lost 3 bases, and 11 bases lay in between. Here the CDR3 DNA reads TGTGCCACCAGCAGAGATCTTACCAGGGAAGAGACCCAGTACTTC. This encodes CATSRDLTREETQYF.

This rearrangement joins TRBV15 to TRBJ1-5; D remains ambiguous. Germline V CDR1 and CDR2: LNHNV, YYDKDF (reference sequence). The CDR3 loop spans 16 amino acids. Trimming pared 0 bases from V and 3 bases from J, leaving 12 bases between. This CDR3 is CATSRDLAGPNQPQHF. The CDR3 DNA is TGTGCCACCAGCAGAGATCTAGCAGGTCCCAATCAGCCCCAGCATTTT.

This rearrangement joins TRBV10-3 to TRBJ2-5; either TRBD1 or TRBD2 may supply D (7 bases each). The CDR3 has 16 residues. V was clipped by 3 bases and J by 2 bases, with 16 bases between them. Germline-derived CDR1 and CDR2 are ENHRY and SYGVKD. The CDR3 DNA is TGTGCCATCAGTGACCTCCGGGGGGACAGACAAGAGACCCAGTACTTC. Protein sequence: CAISDLRGDRQETQYF.

This sequence joins TRBV29-1 and TRBJ1-1; D is unclear. The CDR3 is made up of 13 amino acids. Trimming cost V 7 bases and J 1 base, with 13 bases left between them. Looked up from germline, CDR1 is SQVTM and CDR2 is ANQGSEA. CDR3 nucleotides: TGCAGCGGGGAGGTAAGCAAGAACACTGAAGCTTTCTTT. Its protein product is CSGEVSKNTEAFF. Using reference TRBV29-1 and TRBJ1-1 for the parts outside the CDR3, the full variable domain is SAVISQKPSRDICQRGTSLTIQCQVDSQVTMMFWYRQQPGQSLTLIATANQGSEATYESGFVIDKFPISRPNLTFSTLTVSNMSPEDSSIYLCSGEVSKNTEAFFGQGTRLTVV.

The genes are TRBV5-1 and TRBJ2-2; tentatively, D is TRBD1 or TRBD2 (5 bases each). In germline, CDR1 is SGHRS, CDR2 YFSETQ. There are 14 residues in the CDR3. Trimming pared 4 bases from V and 4 bases from J, leaving 11 bases between. In DNA, the CDR3 is TGCGCCAGCAGCGGGACCCCGGGCACCGGGGAGCTGTTTTTT. Protein: CASSGTPGTGELFF.

The V and J genes are TRBV6-5 and TRBJ2-7; 9 bases line up with TRBD1. V lost 6 bases, J lost 7 bases, and 4 bases stayed unmatched. Germline loops: CDR1 MNHEY, CDR2 SVGAGI. The CDR3 covers 12 residues. CDR3 protein: CASRDRGGEQYF. The CDR3 DNA is TGTGCCAGCAGGGACAGGGGTGGGGAGCAGTACTTC.

Concerning this clone: At one end the junction does not follow the germline gene, possibly because of a read error. The CDR3 is CANSHPRGLAGALSYEQYF. In DNA form, the CDR3 reads TGCGCCAACAGCCACCCCCGAGGACTAGCGGGGGCCCTCTCCTACGAGCAGTACTTC. This chain uses TRBV4-1 with TRBJ2-7; 13 bases map to TRBD2. The CDR3 loop spans 19 amino acids. CDR1 is MGHRA and CDR2 is YSYEKL in the germline V gene.

The chain recombines TRBV7-9 with TRBJ2-3; tentatively, D is TRBD1 (6 bases). Trimming removed 5 bases from V and 2 bases from J, with 14 bases in between. Germline V gene lookup returns CDR1 SEHNR and CDR2 FQNEAQ (reference sequence). This CDR3 comprises 15 residues. DNA of the CDR3: TGTGCCAGCAGCACCCGACAGGTACACACAGATACGCAGTATTTT. Its translation is CASSTRQVHTDTQYF.